This T cell receptor beta chain is drawn from a study of beta chain features in type 1 diabetes. Broader study findings: When Type 1 diabetes patients were examined, their TCRB CDR3s proved moderately but significantly shorter in all four CD4+ subsets. Researchers reported that naive, central memory and Treg TCRB repertoires appeared more similar in patients than in healthy donors.

Investigators reverse transcribed all isolated RNA, so they sequenced expressed TCRB transcripts. The repertoire was sequenced with immunoSEQ multiplex PCR; TCRdb's copy has only in-frame clones and lacks some. The table includes a few hundred thousand clones, over 8.5% detected once. V lost 1 base, J lost 6 bases, and 13 bases lay in between. CDR3 length: 15 amino acids. Germline values: CDR1 SGHAT, CDR2 FQNNGV. The table lists this clone with a few counts. Its antigen is currently unknown. J is TRBJ2-1 and V is TRBV11-2; possibly TRBD1 for D (6 bases). Sequencing was done on a sample of central memory CD4+ T cells from blood. The clonotype was recovered from a man aged 30-40 years with type 1 diabetes. CDR3 in amino acids: CASSLVPGEFNEQFF. The CDR3 region has the DNA TGTGCCAGCAGCTTAGTCCCAGGGGAGTTCAATGAGCAGTTCTTC. Full variable domain (remainder filled in from reference TRBV11-2 and TRBJ2-1): EAGVAQSPRYKIIEKRQSVAFWCNPISGHATLYWYQQILGQGPKLLIQFQNNGVVDDSQLPKDRFSAERLKGVDSTLKIQPAKLEDSAVYLCASSLVPGEFNEQFFGPGTRLTVL.